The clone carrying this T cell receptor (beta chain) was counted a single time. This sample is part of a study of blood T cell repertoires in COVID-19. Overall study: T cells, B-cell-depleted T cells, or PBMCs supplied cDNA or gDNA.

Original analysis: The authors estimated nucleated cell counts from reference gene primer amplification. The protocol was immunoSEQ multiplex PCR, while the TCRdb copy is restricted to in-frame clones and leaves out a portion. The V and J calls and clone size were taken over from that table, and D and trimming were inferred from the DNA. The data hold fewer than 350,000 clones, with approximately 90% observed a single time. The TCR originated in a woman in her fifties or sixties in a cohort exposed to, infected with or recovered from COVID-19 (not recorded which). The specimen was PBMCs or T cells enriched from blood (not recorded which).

CDR3 DNA: TGCGCCAGCAGCCAAGGGTCGTTCGGACAGGGGGCGTTCGCCGGGGAGCTGTTTTTT. This codes for CASSQGSFGQGAFAGELFF. The V gene is TRBV4-1, the J gene TRBJ2-2; 11 bases align to TRBD1. V gave up 1 base and J gave up 6 bases; unmatched junction bases: 13. The V gene's germline CDR1 is MGHRA and CDR2 YSYEKL. CDR3 size: 19 residues.